A single T cell receptor (beta chain) is shown here with its context. What it binds is not known. The data derive from a study of human CD8 memory T cell subsets. Study conclusions and caveats: The authors found that stem-like memory and precursor exhausted T cell repertoires overlapped minimally. Greater diversity was suggested by Chao1 estimates for stem-like memory T cells than for precursor exhausted T cells.

Negative magnetic separation enriched total CD8+ T cells. RNA originated from duplicate vials containing over 120,000 sorted CD8+ T cells per subset. The CDR3 runs 15 residues. Germline CDR1 reads MNHEY; CDR2 reads SVGEGT. A UMI-labeled 5' RACE approach was the method that produced the TCR beta libraries. TCRdb derives one entry per CDR3 protein from the 5' RACE reads, leaving out DNA. The listing contains 5,000 to 7,500 distinct CDR3 sequences. The chain recombines TRBV6-2 or TRBV6-3 with TRBJ2-2; TCRdb's D call of TRBD2 is untestable without DNA. Sequencing input: CD8+ effector memory T cells (TEM) sorted from PBMCs. Noted subset: effector memory CD8 T cells, CCR7- CD45RO+ CD95+. The sequence derives from a human donor in good health. This chain's CDR3 is CASRPGLDYTGELFF.